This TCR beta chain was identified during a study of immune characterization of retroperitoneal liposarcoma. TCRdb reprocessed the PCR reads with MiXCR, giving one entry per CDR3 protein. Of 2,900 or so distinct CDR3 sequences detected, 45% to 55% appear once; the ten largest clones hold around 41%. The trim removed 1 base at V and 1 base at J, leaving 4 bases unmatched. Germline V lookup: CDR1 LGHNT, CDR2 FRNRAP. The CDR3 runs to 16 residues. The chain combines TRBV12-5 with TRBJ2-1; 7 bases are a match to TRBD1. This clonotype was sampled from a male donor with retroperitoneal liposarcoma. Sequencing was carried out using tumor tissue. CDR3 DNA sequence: TGTGCTAGTGGTTTGGCCACAGGGGCGTCCTACAATGAGCAGTTCTTC. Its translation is CASGLATGASYNEQFF.